This T cell receptor beta chain was identified during a study of shared clonotypes between healthy human individuals. The study, taken as a whole, reports: How much donors shared clonotypes was expected to be affected by sequencing depth.

The repertoire was sequenced with immunoSEQ multiplex PCR; TCRdb's copy has only in-frame clones and lacks some. This table holds about a million clones, approximately 77% found once. Germline V gives CDR1 SGHRS, CDR2 YFSETQ. The CDR3 is 20 amino acids. Trimming removed 4 bases from V and 2 bases from J; junction bases left unmatched: 13. Worth noting for this clone: Its antigen is still unknown.

This sequence was found in a man aged 18 to 30 in good health. Some clones in this sample may be carry-over from other donors' samples. The chain employs TRBV5-1 and TRBJ2-1, with 15 bases fitting TRBD2. Sequencing was performed on memory CD4+ T cells from PBMCs. The subset is: CD45RA-negative fraction. CDR3 sequence (DNA): TGCGCCAGCAGCAACCTCGGACTAGCGGGAGGGCGGGGGGCCTACAATGAGCAGTTCTTC. This encodes CASSNLGLAGGRGAYNEQFF.